This T cell receptor beta chain comes out of a study of cytomegalovirus exposure and HLA in healthy donors. Profiling relied on immunoSEQ multiplex PCR, and the TCRdb table lists in-frame clones only, not all of them. This sample has about 78,000 clones, with almost 97% found just once. Whole-study findings and limits: TCR clusters originating in the first cohort tended to co-occur in the 120 validation repertoires, according to a later analysis.

Germline values: CDR1 MDHEN, CDR2 SYDVKM. The CDR3 totals 12 residues. The ends were cut back, 6 bases at V and 10 bases at J, with 12 bases in the middle. About this clone itself: The target antigen is unknown.

This receptor was taken from a man younger than 35 in good health and CMV-seropositive. This chain uses TRBV28 with TRBJ1-4, with D unresolved. Sequenced input: PBMCs. The chain's CDR3 is CASSSETGKLFF. The CDR3 nucleotides read TGTGCCAGCAGCTCCGAAACGGGAAAACTGTTTTTT. Full variable domain (outside the CDR3, taken from reference TRBV28 and TRBJ1-4): DVKVTQSSRYLVKRTGEKVFLECVQDMDHENMFWYRQDPGLGLRLIYFSYDVKMKEKGDIPEGYSVSREKKERFSLILESASTNQTSMYLCASSSETGKLFFGSGTQLSVL.